This T cell receptor beta chain was captured by sequencing in a study of T cells in localized non-small cell lung cancer. This clone was seen a handful of times. The antigen is unknown. Study conclusions and caveats: Uninvolved adjacent lung showed the highest T cell clonality, exceeding tumor. Because researchers sequenced only one region of the tumor, heterogeneity is still possible.

CDR3 length: 15 amino acids. The germline gives CDR1 GTSNPN, CDR2 SVGIG (reference sequence). Trimming cost V 3 bases and J 4 bases, with 16 bases left between them. Generated by immunoSEQ multiplex PCR, the TCRdb table keeps only in-frame clones and is missing some. The sample holds approximately 2,000 clones, 21% seen once. The material sequenced was normal lung tissue next to the tumor, taken before any cancer treatment. The chain combines TRBV30 with TRBJ1-3; TRBD1 might be the D (5 bases). This clonotype was sampled from a woman between 35 and 70 years old with stage I lung adenocarcinoma. The CDR3 loop is CAWSGSGTQGNTIYF. CDR3 coding DNA: TGTGCCTGGAGCGGTTCCGGGACTCAAGGAAACACCATATATTTT.